This is a list of T cell receptor beta chains from one sample in a study of blood T cell repertoires in COVID-19. Produced via immunoSEQ multiplex PCR; TCRdb's table is partial and in-frame only. The sample yields 200,000 or so clones, 75% to 90% seen once. Sequencing was carried out using peripheral blood. The receptors come from a woman in her thirties or forties with acute or convalescent COVID-19. Each CDR3 is given with its conserved first and last residue. Fields, in order: V gene, D gene, clone size, J gene, CDR3 DNA, CDR3 protein. The D gene is left open where the match is weak. Not every row has a clone size; where given, it reads once, few, many or a size class.

>TRBV2|.|.|TRBJ1-3
TGTGCCAGCAGTGAGGCAGGGTATGCTGGAAACACCATATATTTT
CASSEAGYAGNTIYF
>TRBV11-2|.|.|TRBJ1-4
TGTGCCAGCAGCTTCCTAGAAAAACTGTTTTTT
CASSFLEKLFF
>TRBV5-1|TRBD2|.|TRBJ2-3
TGCGCCAGCAGCTTGGCCGGACTAGCCACAGATACGCAGTATTTT
CASSLAGLATDTQYF
>TRBV15|TRBD1|.|TRBJ2-2
TGTGCCACCAGCCGGGACAGGGACACCGGGGAGCTGTTTTTT
CATSRDRDTGELFF
>TRBV12-3/TRBV12-4|.|once|TRBJ2-7
TGTGCCAGCAGTTTAGCGCTCGAGGAGCAGTACTTC
CASSLALEEQYF
>TRBV9|TRBD2|.|TRBJ2-5
TGTGCCAGCAGCGTAGCTACTGGACTAGTGGGGGCCCAGTACTTC
CASSVATGLVGAQYF
>TRBV30|TRBD1|.|TRBJ2-6
TGTGCCTGGAGTCCGGAGACAGGGATCTCTACTGGGGCCAACGTCCTGACTTTC
CAWSPETGISTGANVLTF
>TRBV7-3|TRBD2|many|TRBJ2-3
TGTGCCAGCAGCTCCGAGACTAGCGGGGGCACAGATACGCAGTATTTT
CASSSETSGGTDTQYF
>TRBV6-5|TRBD2|.|TRBJ2-1
TGTGCCAGCAGCCAACCGGGACTAGCCCCTTATGAGCAGTTCTTC
CASSQPGLAPYEQFF
>TRBV6-1|.|.|TRBJ2-1
TGTGCCAGCAGCTCCGGGGTTAGCTCCTACAATGAGCAGTTCTTC
CASSSGVSSYNEQFF
>TRBV7-2|.|.|TRBJ2-3
TGTGCCAGCAGCTTAGGCTATGATACGCAGTATTTT
CASSLGYDTQYF